The 32 T cell receptor beta chains given below trace back to one sample, sequenced in a study of tissue T cells after allogeneic stem cell transplantation. Clones were read by immunoSEQ multiplex PCR, and TCRdb kept only the in-frame ones, dropping some. The sample yields about 3,300 clones, over 70% seen once. Enrolled prospectively were adult allogeneic hematopoietic cell transplant recipients whose graft-versus-host disease was steroid-refractory. The sample was small intestine tissue, taken at autopsy. All receptors come from a male patient of 60 years or more with steroid-refractory graft-versus-host disease after an allogeneic stem cell transplant. Some T cells may have originated in the graft donor.

The V gene is TRBV25-1, the J gene TRBJ1-2, with 9 nucleotides matching TRBD1. J was trimmed by 3 bases and V by 6 bases; bases with no gene match: 8. CDR3 length equals 15 residues. In germline, CDR1 is MGHDK, CDR2 SYGVNS. Written as DNA, the CDR3 is TGTGCCAGCAGGAGTACAGGGGGCGAGGACTATGGCTACACCTTC. It yields the protein CASRSTGGEDYGYTF.

This clone was seen only a few times. The rearrangement links TRBV20-1 to TRBJ2-1; D gene unclear. The CDR3 is 10 residues long. Per the germline V gene, CDR1 is DFQATT and CDR2 is SNEGSKA (reference sequence). Between the trimmed V and J ends, which lost 5 bases and 9 bases, there was a span of 8 bases. CDR3 nucleotide sequence: TGCAGTGCTCAGCGCGCTGAGCAGTTCTTC. Translation: CSAQRAEQFF.

The V and J genes are TRBV19 and TRBJ2-2, with unresolved D. The CDR3 sequence is 13 residues long. Germline CDR1 LNHDA, CDR2 SQIVND (reference sequence). Deletions cut 4 bases from V and 3 bases from J, with 6 bases between. In nucleotides, the CDR3 is TGTGCCAGTAGTAGGGGTTACACCGGGGAGCTGTTTTTT. It codes for CASSRGYTGELFF.

The CDR3 sequence is CASSQASTSTDTQYF. In DNA form, the CDR3 reads TGTGCCAGCAGCCAAGCCTCTACGAGCACAGATACGCAGTATTTT. The chain uses TRBV3-1 (or the pseudogene TRBV3-2) and TRBJ2-3; D unclear. This CDR3 has 15 residues. V lost 1 base and J lost 0, with 8 bases in between. Germline CDR1 LGHDT, CDR2 YNNKEL (reference sequence).

A few counts support this clone. V gene TRBV2 combines with J gene TRBJ2-3; 7 bases are shared with TRBD1. There are 14 residues in the CDR3. Germline V gene lookup returns CDR1 SNHLY and CDR2 FYNNEI. The V segment lost 8 bases and the J segment 3 bases; nucleotides outside the gene matches: 8. As DNA, the CDR3 is TGTGCCAGCTCGGTTCAGGGGGTTACAGATACGCAGTATTTT. It translates to CASSVQGVTDTQYF.

The V call is TRBV11-3, the J call TRBJ2-5, with D hard to call. Deletions cut 6 bases from V and 6 bases from J, with 14 bases between. Looked up from germline, CDR1 is SGHNT and CDR2 is YENEEA. The CDR3 sequence is 13 residues long. CDR3 in amino acids: CASSSAPDKTQYF. The CDR3 DNA is TGTGCCAGCAGTTCCGCGCCGGATAAGACCCAGTACTTC.

This chain links TRBV6-2 or TRBV6-3 with TRBJ1-5; D ambiguous. The germline V gene encodes CDR1 MNHEY and CDR2 SVGEGT. V dropped 2 bases and J dropped 13 bases, with 15 bases sitting between them. This CDR3 spans 13 amino acids. The chain's CDR3 is CASSYVQGRYQHF. In DNA, the CDR3 is TGTGCCAGCAGTTACGTACAAGGGAGATATCAGCATTTT.

This clone showed up just a few times. The chain employs TRBV6-5 and TRBJ1-1; D gene ambiguous. The CDR3 loop spans 15 amino acids. Germline CDR1 is MNHEY and CDR2 is SVGAGI. V gave up 2 bases and J gave up 3 bases, with 13 bases separating them. CDR3 coding DNA: TGTGCCAGCAGTTACGGCAGAGACGGAGACACTGAAGCTTTCTTT. Translated, it gives CASSYGRDGDTEAFF.

This chain joins TRBV21-1 and TRBJ1-4. TRBV21-1 corresponds to a pseudogene. The CDR3 has 22 residues. DNA of the CDR3: TGTGCCAGCAGCACCATTGGACAGGAAGCAAGGGAGGGCCTAACAACTAATGAAAAACTGTTTTTT. It translates to CASSTIGQEAREGLTTNEKLFF.

The chain is built from TRBV5-4 and TRBJ2-1, with D possibly being TRBD2 (6 bases). The V and J ends lost 1 base and 0 bases respectively, with 8 bases between them. In germline, CDR1 is SGHNT, CDR2 YYREEE (reference sequence). The CDR3 runs to 15 residues. CDR3 in amino acids: CASSLSGPSYNEQFF. CDR3 nucleotide sequence: TGTGCCAGCAGCTTGAGCGGGCCCTCCTACAATGAGCAGTTCTTC.

This chain uses TRBV7-8 with TRBJ2-3, with 8 bases identical to TRBD2. After removal of 3 bases from V and 9 bases from J, the junction contained 8 bases not matched to a gene. Germline CDR1 reads SGHVS; CDR2 reads FQNEAQ. The CDR3 totals 14 residues. The CDR3 reads CASSFSGDEGTQYF. Here the CDR3 DNA reads TGTGCCAGCAGCTTTAGCGGGGACGAAGGGACGCAGTATTTT.

This clone was detected only a few times. The chain recombines TRBV7-9 with TRBJ1-5; perhaps TRBD1 as D (5 bases). V was clipped by 2 bases and J by 12 bases, with 11 bases between them. The CDR3 has 12 amino acids. Germline CDR1 is SEHNR and CDR2 is FQNEAQ (reference sequence). The DNA for the CDR3 is TGTGCCAGCAGCTTATCGGGACCGGTCCAGCATTTT. Translation: CASSLSGPVQHF.

The chain joins TRBV5-1 to TRBJ2-1, with 8 bases fitting TRBD2. Germline CDR1 and CDR2: SGHRS and YFSETQ. This CDR3 is built from 15 residues. The trim removed 4 bases at V and 7 bases at J, leaving 10 bases unmatched. The CDR3 reads CASSLSGGPQNEQFF. In DNA, the CDR3 is TGCGCCAGCAGCCTGAGCGGGGGCCCCCAAAATGAGCAGTTCTTC.

This clone was detected only a few times. The genes are TRBV5-6 and TRBJ1-1; 9 bases align to TRBD1. Unmatched junction bases numbered 5, after V lost 3 bases and J lost 5 bases. Per the germline V gene, CDR1 is SGHDT and CDR2 is YYEEEE. This CDR3 has 14 amino acids. The CDR3 nucleotides are TGTGCCAGCAGCTGGGGACAGGGCGGGACTGAAGCTTTCTTT. Protein product: CASSWGQGGTEAFF.

This clone has a single count. The V call is TRBV4-1, the J call TRBJ1-1; D is uncertain. From germline, CDR1 is MGHRA and CDR2 YSYEKL. CDR3 length: 14 amino acids. The V end lost 2 bases, the J end lost 0 bases, and 7 bases lay between the germline ends. The CDR3 region has the DNA TGCGCCAGCAGCCAAACCACCCTGAACACTGAAGCTTTCTTT. Amino acid sequence: CASSQTTLNTEAFF.

This chain uses TRBV7-2 with TRBJ1-4; D remains unclear. The CDR3 contains 16 residues. V was shortened by 3 bases and J by 1 base, with 12 bases between the two germline ends. From germline, CDR1 is SGHTA and CDR2 FQGNSA. CDR3 in amino acids: CASSLGPGQTNEKLFF. CDR3 DNA: TGTGCCAGCAGCTTGGGCCCCGGGCAAACTAATGAAAAACTGTTTTTT.

The V and J genes are TRBV9 and TRBJ1-2; TRBD1 might be the D (5 bases). The germline CDR1 and CDR2 sequences are SGDLS and YYNGEE. Trimming took 0 bases from V and 8 from J, leaving 17 bases between them. The CDR3 totals 15 residues. CDR3 loop: CASSVATGEIEGYTF. CDR3 DNA: TGTGCCAGCAGCGTAGCTACGGGGGAGATTGAGGGCTACACCTTC.

This clone was seen a handful of times. This chain links TRBV5-1 with TRBJ1-3; D may be TRBD1 (5 bases). The germline V and J ends were trimmed by 5 bases and 0 bases, with 9 bases remaining between them. The CDR3 contains 14 residues. The germline V gene encodes CDR1 SGHRS and CDR2 YFSETQ. The CDR3 DNA sequence: TGCGCCAGCAGGGGGGGTAGCTCTGGAAACACCATATATTTT. Protein sequence: CASRGGSSGNTIYF.

The V gene is TRBV2, the J gene TRBJ1-1; maybe TRBD1 (5 bases). The germline V gene encodes CDR1 SNHLY and CDR2 FYNNEI. CDR3 length: 16 residues. The ends were cut back, 8 bases at V and 1 base at J, with 20 bases in the middle. CDR3 protein: CASCQRAVGPNTEAFF. In nucleotides, the CDR3 is TGTGCCAGCTGTCAGCGGGCGGTGGGGCCGAACACTGAAGCTTTCTTT.

This clone has just a few counts. V and J are TRBV11-2 and TRBJ1-1; D is perhaps TRBD1 (5 bases). Trimming removed 5 bases at V and 1 base at J, with 11 bases between. In germline, CDR1 is SGHAT, CDR2 FQNNGV. The CDR3 length is 14 residues. The CDR3 loop is CASSPRDGNTEAFF. The CDR3 DNA follows: TGTGCCAGCAGCCCAAGGGACGGGAACACTGAAGCTTTCTTT.

The table lists this clone with a few counts. Other DNA variants within this sample encode the same CDR3. The chain has TRBV6-5 and TRBJ2-3, with TRBD2 matching over 8 bases. Unmatched junction bases numbered 5, after V lost 6 bases and J lost 3 bases. Germline lookup yields CDR1 MNHEY and CDR2 SVGAGI. This CDR3 has 14 amino acids. CDR3 nucleotides: TGTGCCAGCAGACCGGGACTAGGAACAGATACGCAGTATTTT. Translating it yields CASRPGLGTDTQYF.

This clone is termed large. The J gene is TRBJ1-1, the V gene TRBV10-3, with D uncertain. Germline V lookup: CDR1 ENHRY, CDR2 SYGVKD. V lost 1 base and J 1 base, leaving 7 bases between the germline ends. The CDR3 consists of 14 residues. Written as DNA, the CDR3 is TGTGCCATCAGTGAGTTGGAGGGGAACACTGAAGCTTTCTTT. Protein product: CAISELEGNTEAFF.

The chain recombines TRBV7-9 with TRBJ2-7; D perhaps matches TRBD2 (5 bases). Germline CDR1 and CDR2: SEHNR and FQNEAQ (reference sequence). The length of the CDR3 is 14 residues. With 7 bases removed from V and 3 bases from J, the gap between germline ends came to 16 bases. For the CDR3, the DNA is TGTGCCAGCAAACCGGGGTCCTCGGGCTACGAGCAGTACTTC. Translated: CASKPGSSGYEQYF. The whole variable domain, filled in from reference TRBV7-9 and TRBJ2-7, reads DTGVSQNPRHKITKRGQNVTFRCDPISEHNRLYWYRQTLGQGPEFLTYFQNEAQLEKSRLLSDRFSAERPKGSFSTLEIQRTEQGDSAMYLCASKPGSSGYEQYFGPGTRLTVT.

This clone was recorded once. The V gene is TRBV6-1, the J gene TRBJ2-5; TRBD1 aligns across 11 bases. Germline CDR1 is MNHNS and CDR2 is SASEGT. The CDR3 sequence is 15 residues long. Trimming at V came to 1 base and at J to 4 bases, leaving 2 bases not matched to a gene. Here the CDR3 DNA reads TGTGCCAGCAGTGAAGGGACAGGGGGCGCAGAGACCCAGTACTTC. Translated, it gives CASSEGTGGAETQYF.

The chain links TRBV19 to TRBJ1-1, with D hard to call. This CDR3 has 15 residues. Germline assignment: CDR1 LNHDA and CDR2 SQIVND (reference sequence). V was cut by 5 bases and J by 3 bases, with 16 bases left in between. CDR3 in amino acids: CASSGRAPGDTEAFF. In DNA, the CDR3 is TGTGCCAGTAGTGGCCGGGCCCCCGGGGACACTGAAGCTTTCTTT.

This sequence joins TRBV18 and TRBJ2-7; D not certain. Germline values: CDR1 KGHSH, CDR2 LQKENI. The V end lost 5 bases, the J end lost 1 base, and 12 bases lay between the germline ends. This CDR3 is built from 14 residues. CDR3 in amino acids: CASSGRQNSYEQYF. DNA of the CDR3: TGTGCCAGCTCAGGCAGGCAAAATTCCTACGAGCAGTACTTC.

This clone was found a few times. The gene calls are TRBV19 and TRBJ2-3; D ambiguous. Germline loops: CDR1 LNHDA, CDR2 SQIVND (reference sequence). CDR3 length: 16 residues. V lost 5 bases, J lost 4 bases, and 19 bases lay in between. The CDR3 sequence is CASSGDYSAGSDTQYF. CDR3 coding DNA: TGTGCCAGTAGTGGGGATTATTCGGCCGGTTCAGATACGCAGTATTTT.

The V call is TRBV28, the J call TRBJ2-3, with TRBD2 identical over 9 bases. CDR3 size: 17 residues. Germline V gene sequence: CDR1 MDHEN, CDR2 SYDVKM. V was pared by 5 bases and J by 2 bases, with 11 bases of the junction left unmatched. The CDR3 reads CASSLLSGGTSTDTQYF. DNA of the CDR3: TGTGCCAGCAGTCTCCTTAGCGGGGGAACTTCCACAGATACGCAGTATTTT.

V gene TRBV4-3 combines with J gene TRBJ2-7; 9 bases fit TRBD2. Germline CDR1 reads LGHNA; CDR2 reads YSLEER. V was pared by 5 bases and J by 2 bases, with 7 bases of the junction left unmatched. CDR3 length equals 15 residues. Here the CDR3 DNA reads TGCGCCAGCAGCTTATCGCGGGGGGGGCCCTACGAGCAGTACTTC. It translates to CASSLSRGGPYEQYF.

Only a few counts were recorded for this clone. J is TRBJ1-5 and V is TRBV7-8; the D is unclear. Germline-derived CDR1 and CDR2 are SGHVS and FQNEAQ. This CDR3 has 13 amino acids. Deletions cut 2 bases from V and 2 bases from J, with 4 bases between. CDR3 sequence: CASSLYGNQPQHF. CDR3 DNA sequence: TGTGCCAGCAGCTTATACGGCAATCAGCCCCAGCATTTT.

By share of the sample, this clone is large. The chain employs TRBV19 and TRBJ1-5; D is ambiguous. Trimming removed 2 bases from V and 4 bases from J, with 9 bases in between. CDR1 and CDR2 (germline): LNHDA, SQIVND (reference sequence). This CDR3 region has 14 residues. CDR3 bases: TGTGCCAGTAGTATACTTGGCCAGAATCAGCCCCAGCATTTT. It yields the protein CASSILGQNQPQHF.

This clone was seen a handful of times. The chain is built from TRBV5-1 and TRBJ2-5; 10 bases are a match to TRBD2. Germline CDR1 SGHRS, CDR2 YFSETQ. V lost 4 bases, J lost 0 bases, and 18 bases stayed unmatched. This CDR3 comprises 20 residues. The CDR3 sequence is CASSLGISSGRSRHQETQYF. CDR3 in DNA: TGCGCCAGCAGCCTTGGGATATCTAGCGGGAGATCGCGTCACCAAGAGACCCAGTACTTC.